This T cell receptor (beta chain) stems from a study of response to subunit inactivated influenza vaccine. Each CDR3 protein is one row after TCRdb ran MiXCR on the RT-PCR reads. The sample records roughly 550,000 distinct CDR3 sequences, around 25% being singletons. The CDR3 contains 20 residues. Trimming cost V 0 bases and J 2 bases; bases outside gene matches: 16. These same data were also listed under a study on T cells expressing NK-cell markers. That source reports: UMI-tagged 5'RACE template switching yielded the TCR beta cDNA. According to the study, TCR beta repertoires originated from sorted CD3+CD56+NKG2C+, CD3+CD56+NKG2C- and CD3+CD56-NKG2C+ T cells. One of the eight sequenced donors was seronegative, whereas the other seven were HCMV-seropositive. CD8+ T cells in six or seven donors included dominant NKG2C+ clonotypes at roughly 1.0-7.5%. Dominance of the CD3+CD56-NKG2C+ fraction by these clonotypes also held in four donors.

The gene calls are TRBV5-3 and TRBJ2-1; TRBD2 agrees at 8 bases. TRBV5-3 is flagged as an ORF with uncertain function. The material sequenced was CD4+ T cells sorted from PBMCs, taken 11 to 12 days after vaccination. The clonotype comes from a man aged 50 to 59 who received an inactivated influenza vaccine. As DNA, the CDR3 is TGTGCCAGAAGCTTGGAGGGCGGGAGGAAGGTTTTGGGGCCCTACAATGAGCAGTTCTTC. It translates to CARSLEGGRKVLGPYNEQFF.